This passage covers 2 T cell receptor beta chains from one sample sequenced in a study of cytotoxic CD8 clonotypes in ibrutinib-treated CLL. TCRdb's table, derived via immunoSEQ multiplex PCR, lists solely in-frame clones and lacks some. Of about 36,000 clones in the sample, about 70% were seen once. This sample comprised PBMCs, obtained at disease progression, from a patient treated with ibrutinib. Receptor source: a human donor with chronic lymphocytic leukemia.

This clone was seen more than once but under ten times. The CDR3 protein is CASSSLEGGTGELFF. CDR3 DNA: TGCGCCAGCAGCTCGCTGGAGGGGGGCACCGGGGAGCTGTTTTTT. The rearrangement uses TRBV5-1 and TRBJ2-2; either TRBD1 or TRBD2 may supply D (6 bases each). Germline assignment: CDR1 SGHRS and CDR2 YFSETQ. V was cut by 3 bases and J by 4 bases, with 13 bases left in between. This CDR3 has 15 residues.

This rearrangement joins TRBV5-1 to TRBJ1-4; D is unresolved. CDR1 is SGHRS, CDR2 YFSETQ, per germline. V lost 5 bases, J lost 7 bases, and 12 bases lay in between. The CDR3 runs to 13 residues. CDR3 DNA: TGCGCCAGCAGTGCGGGAGGTAGTGAAAAACTGTTTTTT. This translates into CASSAGGSEKLFF.